There are a few counts of the clone carrying this T cell receptor (beta chain). The entry originates in a study of regulatory dendritic cells for organ transplantation. The data were produced by immunoSEQ multiplex PCR, yet TCRdb's version contains in-frame clones alone and is incomplete. The repertoire holds 25,000 to 35,000 clones, with 80% to 85% as singletons. Germline loops: CDR1 SGHRS, CDR2 YFSETQ. V gave up 1 base and J gave up 5 bases; unmatched junction bases: 5. The CDR3 length is 15 residues. The sample taken for sequencing was naive CD4+ T cells from blood. The subset here: CD45RA+ naive T cells. The receptor's source is a human donor in good health. This rearrangement joins TRBV5-1 to TRBJ2-5; 10 bases fit TRBD2. The CDR3 nucleotides read TGCGCCAGCAGCTTGAGCGGGGGGGCCTTGGAGACCCAGTACTTC. Translating it yields CASSLSGGALETQYF.